The clone carrying this TCR beta chain has a handful of counts. Its antigen remains unidentified. Through a sample-barcoded 5' primer and a J-beta primer mix, a second PCR was run for about 7 to 12 cycles. TCRdb re-analysed the 5' RACE reads in MiXCR, keeping a single row per CDR3 protein. The sample records about 970,000 distinct CDR3 sequences, approximately 50% being singletons. This CDR3 comprises 14 residues. The germline CDR1 and CDR2 sequences are SEHNR and FQNEAQ (reference sequence). V lost 5 bases to trimming and J lost 4 bases, with 13 bases between them. These data originate in a study of blood T cells in healthy people across ages. Overall study: Every two T cells gave about one barcoded beta molecule via template switching.

Notes on the study in general: It was held that diversity estimates obtained from one million T cells represented underestimates. No conclusive comparison of naive versus antigen-experienced cells was possible with unsorted PBMCs.

The sequence came from a woman aged 60-75 years in good health. The sample consisted of blood. The V and J genes are TRBV7-9 and TRBJ2-3, with D possibly called TRBD1 or TRBD2 (5 bases each). The CDR3 region has the DNA TGTGCCAGCAGCCCAGGACGGGGCGCAGATACGCAGTATTTT. It specifies CASSPGRGADTQYF.